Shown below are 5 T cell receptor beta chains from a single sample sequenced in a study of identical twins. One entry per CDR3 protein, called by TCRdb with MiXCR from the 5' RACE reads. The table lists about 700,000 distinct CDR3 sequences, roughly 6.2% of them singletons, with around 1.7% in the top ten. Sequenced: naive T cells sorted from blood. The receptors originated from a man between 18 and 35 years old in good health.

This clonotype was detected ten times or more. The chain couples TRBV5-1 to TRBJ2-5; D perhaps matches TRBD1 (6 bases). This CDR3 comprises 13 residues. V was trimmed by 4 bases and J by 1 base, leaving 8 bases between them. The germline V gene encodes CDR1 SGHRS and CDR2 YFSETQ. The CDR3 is CASSTRGQETQYF. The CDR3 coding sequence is TGCGCCAGCAGCACCAGGGGCCAAGAGACCCAGTACTTC. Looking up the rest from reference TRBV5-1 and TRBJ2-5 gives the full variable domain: KAGVTQTPRYLIKTRGQQVTLSCSPISGHRSVSWYQQTPGQGLQFLFEYFSETQRNKGNFPGRFSGRQFSNSRSEMNVSTLELGDSALYLCASSTRGQETQYFGPGTRLLVL.

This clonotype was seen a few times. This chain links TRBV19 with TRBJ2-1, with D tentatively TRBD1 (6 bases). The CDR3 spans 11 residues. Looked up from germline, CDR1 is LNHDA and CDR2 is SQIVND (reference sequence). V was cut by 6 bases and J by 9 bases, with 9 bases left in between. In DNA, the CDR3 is TGTGCCAGTAGGGCACAGGGTGAGCAGTTCTTC. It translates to CASRAQGEQFF.

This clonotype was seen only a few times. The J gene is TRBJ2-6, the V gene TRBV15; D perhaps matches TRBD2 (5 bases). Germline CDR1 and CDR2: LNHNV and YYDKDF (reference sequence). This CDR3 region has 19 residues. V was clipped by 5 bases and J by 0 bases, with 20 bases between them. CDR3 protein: CATSPKTGSSSSGANVLTF. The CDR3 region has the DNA TGTGCCACCAGCCCAAAAACGGGGTCTTCCTCCTCTGGGGCCAACGTCCTGACTTTC.

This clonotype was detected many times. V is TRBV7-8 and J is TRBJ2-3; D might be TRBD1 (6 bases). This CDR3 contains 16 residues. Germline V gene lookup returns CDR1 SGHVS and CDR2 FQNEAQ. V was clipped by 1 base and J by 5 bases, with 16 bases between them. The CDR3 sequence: CASSLEEGVSRDTQYF. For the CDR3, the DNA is TGTGCCAGCAGCTTAGAAGAGGGGGTCAGCCGAGATACGCAGTATTTT.

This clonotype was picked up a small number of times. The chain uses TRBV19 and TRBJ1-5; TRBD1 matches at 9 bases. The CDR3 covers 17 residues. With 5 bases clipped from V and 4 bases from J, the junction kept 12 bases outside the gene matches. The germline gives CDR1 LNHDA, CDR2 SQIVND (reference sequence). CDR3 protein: CASSFRTGARINQPQHF. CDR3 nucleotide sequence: TGTGCCAGTAGTTTCCGGACAGGGGCTCGAATAAATCAGCCCCAGCATTTT.